There are many counts of the clone carrying this TCR beta chain. Its matching antigen is unknown. The data belong to a study of human T cells and chemical hapten exposure. Overall study: DPC 0.01% went on the upper back by patch test, with reading at 6 days. Per-sample TCR yields varied mainly from small pooled library volume differences.

Per the authors' pipeline: Sample-level TCR yields exhibited a median of about 96,000, with a range of 23,224 to 690,600. Via MiXCR, TCRdb re-called the RACE reads, giving one row per CDR3 protein. What appears here as the V and J calls and clone size reflects TCRdb's work, not the paper's. The repertoire holds tens of thousands of distinct CDR3 sequences, with 8% to 10% as singletons. Study findings and constraints: TCRs above 1 in 1000 frequency stayed constant with DPC sensitization.

Time point indicated: patch test 3, about 24 weeks after DPC sensitization. The treatment here: therapeutic diphenylcyclopropenone sensitization with weekly scalp DPC. CDR3 length equals 15 residues. Germline V gene lookup returns CDR1 SNHLY and CDR2 FYNNEI. J was trimmed by 8 bases and V by 6 bases; bases with no gene match: 8. The chain uses TRBV2 and TRBJ2-4; 12 nucleotides align to TRBD1. This TCR was recovered from a woman between 35 and 50 years old with alopecia areata. Some clones in this sample may be carry-over from other donors' samples. Sequences were derived from whole blood, sampled in connection with sensitization to the hapten diphenylcyclopropenone (DPC). DNA for the CDR3: TGTGCCAGCAGGACCGGGACAGGGGGCGGATACATTCAGTACTTC. This gives the protein CASRTGTGGGYIQYF.